These T cell receptor beta chains were read from a single sample in a study of CD8+CD57+ T cells in acquired aplastic anemia. TCRdb independently ran MiXCR on the reads; one entry per CDR3 protein. The sample records roughly 250,000 distinct CDR3 sequences, around 43% being singletons. The sequenced sample consisted of sorted CD4+, CD8+, or CD8+CD57+ T cells (not recorded which) from PBMCs. Every receptor here comes from a human donor with aplastic anemia. The CDR3 runs from the conserved cysteine through the conserved F or W. The order of the fields is V gene, J gene, clone size, CDR3 protein. Size values are once, few and many counts, or a class for expanded clones, and some rows have none.

TRBV20-1,TRBJ2-7,NA,CSARGTGIYEQYF
TRBV2,TRBJ1-4,NA,CASSEREKLFF
TRBV14,TRBJ2-3,NA,CASSQPRGGGTDTQYF
TRBV12-3/TRBV12-4,TRBJ1-2,NA,CASSRQGAGYGYTF
TRBV20-1,TRBJ2-7,NA,CSARDPGGIDEQYF
TRBV20-1,TRBJ2-1,many,CSAWTSGKGPEQFF
TRBV2,TRBJ2-1,many,CASPHSGGPYNEQFF
TRBV19,TRBJ1-1,NA,CASTRRGDSLNTEAFF
TRBV24-1,TRBJ1-2,NA,CATSDTGQGSGYTF
TRBV30,TRBJ1-2,many,CAWSRQSYGYTF
TRBV5-5,TRBJ2-5,NA,CASSLVLSLGETQYF
TRBV9,TRBJ1-2,NA,CASSVSWDGSYGYTF
TRBV19,TRBJ2-5,NA,CASSIEATSGGQETQYF
TRBV7-2,TRBJ1-1,NA,CASSSPGRVEAFF
TRBV12-3/TRBV12-4,TRBJ1-1,many,CASSLKWAEAFF
TRBV11-1,TRBJ2-3,NA,CASSFRDRGTRTQYF
TRBV7-8,TRBJ1-3,NA,CASSPPGALSGNTIYF
TRBV4-1,TRBJ1-3,many,CASSQEPSSGNTIYF
TRBV6-4,TRBJ2-1,NA,CASSETGTSSYNEQFF
TRBV7-9,TRBJ2-5,NA,CASSGKGLETQYF
TRBV7-3,TRBJ2-7,NA,CASSLSGTVTYEQYF
TRBV6-5,TRBJ1-1,many,CASSETQGGTEAFF
TRBV19,TRBJ2-3,many,CASSVEGRADTQYF
TRBV20-1,TRBJ2-2,many,CSARDPGVRELFF
TRBV6-2/TRBV6-3,TRBJ1-2,NA,CASSYTPDLPSDGYTF
TRBV29-1,TRBJ2-1,NA,CSVETAGGRYNEQFF
TRBV29-1,TRBJ2-7,few,CSVSRDRVGEQYF
TRBV6-5,TRBJ2-7,many,CASNLGPSATYEQYF
TRBV28,TRBJ2-7,many,CASSFVGTSYEQYF
TRBV19,TRBJ1-6,NA,CASTQINRGSPLHF
TRBV3-1,TRBJ1-2,many,CASSQDRGTGNYGYTF
TRBV29-1,TRBJ1-1,many,CSVPGTVNTEAFF
TRBV19,TRBJ1-5,NA,CASSWTDNQPQHF
TRBV7-9,TRBJ1-1,NA,CASSSQGGTEAFF
TRBV25-1,TRBJ2-1,NA,CATTRVAGNEQFF
TRBV12-3/TRBV12-4,TRBJ2-1,NA,CASSKDTGTGYNEQFF
TRBV7-8,TRBJ2-7,many,CASSSMFSGNSYEQYF
TRBV7-9,TRBJ1-6,many,CASSLHEAGGVRSPLHF
TRBV14,TRBJ2-2,many,CASSQAGGPVELFF
TRBV19,TRBJ2-7,NA,CASSMQRATEQYF
TRBV7-8,TRBJ2-1,many,CASSLVFFRSGYNEQFF
TRBV19,TRBJ2-5,NA,CASSMDLGAGRETQYF
TRBV30,TRBJ2-1,NA,CAWDSGRGYNEQFF
TRBV11-2,TRBJ1-5,many,CASSPDRASNQPQHF
TRBV2,TRBJ1-3,many,CASAGRTIYF
TRBV7-8,TRBJ2-7,few,CASSFLVWGEQYF
TRBV5-8,TRBJ1-4,many,CASSLVLARGATNEKLFF
TRBV20-1,TRBJ1-1,NA,CSARTQPENTEAFF
TRBV7-6,TRBJ1-4,many,CASSLGQGGRTNEKLFF
TRBV20-1,TRBJ1-1,once,CSATRTGRNTEAFF
TRBV7-9,TRBJ1-6,NA,CASSPWTGSSESPLHF